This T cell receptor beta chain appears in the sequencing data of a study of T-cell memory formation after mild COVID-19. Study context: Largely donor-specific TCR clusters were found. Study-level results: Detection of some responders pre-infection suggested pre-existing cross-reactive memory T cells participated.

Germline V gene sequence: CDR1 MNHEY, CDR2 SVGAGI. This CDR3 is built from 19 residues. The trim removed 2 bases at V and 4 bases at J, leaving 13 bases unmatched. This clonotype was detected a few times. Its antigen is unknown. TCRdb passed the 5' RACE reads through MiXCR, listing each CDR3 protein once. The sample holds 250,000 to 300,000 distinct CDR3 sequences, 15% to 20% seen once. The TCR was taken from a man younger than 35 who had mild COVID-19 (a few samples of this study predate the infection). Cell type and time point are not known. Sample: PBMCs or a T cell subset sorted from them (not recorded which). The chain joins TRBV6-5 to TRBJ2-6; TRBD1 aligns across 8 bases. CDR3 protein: CASSYEGQGVFSGANVLTF. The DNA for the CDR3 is TGTGCCAGCAGTTACGAAGGACAGGGTGTTTTCTCAGGGGCCAACGTCCTGACTTTC.